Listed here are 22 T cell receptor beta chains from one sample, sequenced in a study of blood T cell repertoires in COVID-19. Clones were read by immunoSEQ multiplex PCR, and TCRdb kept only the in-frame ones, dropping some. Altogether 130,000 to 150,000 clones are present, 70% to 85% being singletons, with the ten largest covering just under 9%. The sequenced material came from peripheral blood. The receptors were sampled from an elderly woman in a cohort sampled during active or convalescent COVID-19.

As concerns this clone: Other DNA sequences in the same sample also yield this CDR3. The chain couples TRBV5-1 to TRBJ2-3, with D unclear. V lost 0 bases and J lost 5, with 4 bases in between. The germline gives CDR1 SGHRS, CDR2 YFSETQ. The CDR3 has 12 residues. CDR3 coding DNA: TGCGCCAGCAGCTTGGCAGGAGATACGCAGTATTTT. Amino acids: CASSLAGDTQYF.

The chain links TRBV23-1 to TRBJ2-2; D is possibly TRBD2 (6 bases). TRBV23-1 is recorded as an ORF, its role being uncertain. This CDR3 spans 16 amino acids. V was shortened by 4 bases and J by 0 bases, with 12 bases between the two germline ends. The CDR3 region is CASSLCGAANTGELFF. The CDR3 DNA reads TGCGCCAGCAGTCTCTGCGGGGCCGCGAACACCGGGGAGCTGTTTTTT.

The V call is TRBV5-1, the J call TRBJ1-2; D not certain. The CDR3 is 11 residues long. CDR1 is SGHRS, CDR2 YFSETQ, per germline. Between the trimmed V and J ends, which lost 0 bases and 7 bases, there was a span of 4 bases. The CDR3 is CASSLGAGYTF. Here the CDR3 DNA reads TGCGCCAGCAGCTTGGGGGCTGGCTACACCTTC.

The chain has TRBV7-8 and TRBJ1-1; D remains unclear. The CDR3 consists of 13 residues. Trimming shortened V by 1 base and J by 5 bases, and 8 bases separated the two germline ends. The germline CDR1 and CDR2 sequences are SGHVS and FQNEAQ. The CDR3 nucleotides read TGTGCCAGCAGCTTAGTCGCGGGGACTGAAGCTTTCTTT. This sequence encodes CASSLVAGTEAFF.

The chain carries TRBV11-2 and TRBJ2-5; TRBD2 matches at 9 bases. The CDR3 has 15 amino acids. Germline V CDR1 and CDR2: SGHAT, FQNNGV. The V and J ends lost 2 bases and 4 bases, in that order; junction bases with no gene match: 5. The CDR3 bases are TGTGCCAGCAGCTTACTAGCGGGGTTCGGAGAGACCCAGTACTTC. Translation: CASSLLAGFGETQYF.

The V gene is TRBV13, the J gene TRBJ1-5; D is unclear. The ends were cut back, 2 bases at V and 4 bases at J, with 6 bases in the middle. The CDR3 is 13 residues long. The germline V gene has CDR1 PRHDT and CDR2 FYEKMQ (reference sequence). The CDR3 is CASSLSENQPQHF. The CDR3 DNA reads TGTGCCAGCAGCTTATCGGAGAATCAGCCCCAGCATTTT.

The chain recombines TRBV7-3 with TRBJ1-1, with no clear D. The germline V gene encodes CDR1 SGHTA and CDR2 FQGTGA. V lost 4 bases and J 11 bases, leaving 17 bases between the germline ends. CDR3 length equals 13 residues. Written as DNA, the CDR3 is TGTGCCAGCAGCTCACGGGCGGGGTTCGTGGCTTTCTTT. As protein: CASSSRAGFVAFF.

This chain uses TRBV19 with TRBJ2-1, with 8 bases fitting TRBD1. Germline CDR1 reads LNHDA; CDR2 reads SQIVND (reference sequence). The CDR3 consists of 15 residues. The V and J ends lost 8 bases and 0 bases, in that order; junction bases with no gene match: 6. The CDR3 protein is CASSRGLSSYNEQFF. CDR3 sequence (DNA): TGTGCCAGTTCCAGGGGGCTAAGCTCCTACAATGAGCAGTTCTTC.

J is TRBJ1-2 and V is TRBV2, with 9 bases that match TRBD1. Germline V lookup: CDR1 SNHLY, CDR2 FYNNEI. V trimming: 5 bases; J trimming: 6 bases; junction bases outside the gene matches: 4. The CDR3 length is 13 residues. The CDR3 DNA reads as TGTGCCAGCAGTCCCACAGGGGGCGATGGCTACACCTTC. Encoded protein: CASSPTGGDGYTF. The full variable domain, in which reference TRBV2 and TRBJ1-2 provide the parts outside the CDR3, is EPEVTQTPSHQVTQMGQEVILRCVPISNHLYFYWYRQILGQKVEFLVSFYNNEISEKSEIFDDQFSVERPDGSNFTLKIRSTKLEDSAMYFCASSPTGGDGYTFGSGTRLTVV.

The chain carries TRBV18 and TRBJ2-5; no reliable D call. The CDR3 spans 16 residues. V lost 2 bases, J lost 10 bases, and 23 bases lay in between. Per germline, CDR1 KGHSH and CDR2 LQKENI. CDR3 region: CASSPIGTTKETGQYF. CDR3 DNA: TGTGCCAGCTCACCAATCGGAACTACAAAAGAGACCGGCCAGTACTTC.

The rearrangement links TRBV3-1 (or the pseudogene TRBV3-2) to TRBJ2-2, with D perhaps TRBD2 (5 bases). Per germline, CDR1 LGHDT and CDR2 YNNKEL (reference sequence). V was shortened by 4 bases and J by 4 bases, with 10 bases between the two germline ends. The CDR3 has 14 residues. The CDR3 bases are TGTGCCAGCAGCCCCCCGACTACCACCGGGGAGCTGTTTTTT. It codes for CASSPPTTTGELFF.

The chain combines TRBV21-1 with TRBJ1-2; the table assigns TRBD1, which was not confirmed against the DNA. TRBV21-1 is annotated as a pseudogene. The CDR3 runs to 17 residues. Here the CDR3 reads CASNPGQPTNSNYGYTF. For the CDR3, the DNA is TGTGCCAGCAACCCGGGACAGCCTACCAATTCTAACTATGGCTACACCTTC.

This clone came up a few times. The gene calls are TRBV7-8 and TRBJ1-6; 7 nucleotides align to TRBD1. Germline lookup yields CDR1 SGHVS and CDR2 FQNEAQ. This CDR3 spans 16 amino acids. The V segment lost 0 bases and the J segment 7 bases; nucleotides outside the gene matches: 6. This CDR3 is CASSLARAGGNSPLHF. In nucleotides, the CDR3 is TGTGCCAGCAGCTTAGCGCGGGCAGGGGGAAATTCACCCCTCCACTTT.

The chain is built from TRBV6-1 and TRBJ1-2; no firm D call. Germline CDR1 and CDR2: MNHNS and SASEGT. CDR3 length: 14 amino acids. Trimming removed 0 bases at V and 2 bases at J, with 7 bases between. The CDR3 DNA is TGTGCCAGCAGTGAAGCGCGCCGAAACTATGGCTACACCTTC. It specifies CASSEARRNYGYTF.

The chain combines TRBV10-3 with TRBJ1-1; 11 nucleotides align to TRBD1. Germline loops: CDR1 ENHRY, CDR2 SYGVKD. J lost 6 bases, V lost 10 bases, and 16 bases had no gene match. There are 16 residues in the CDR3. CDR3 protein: CATEGTFGTGGPEAFF. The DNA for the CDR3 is TGTGCCACAGAGGGGACCTTCGGGACAGGGGGACCTGAAGCTTTCTTT.

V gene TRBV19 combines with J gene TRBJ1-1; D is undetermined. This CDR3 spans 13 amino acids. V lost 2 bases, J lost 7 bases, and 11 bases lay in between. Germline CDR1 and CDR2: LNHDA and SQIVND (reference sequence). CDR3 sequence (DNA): TGTGCCAGTAGTATAAACGAGCGGAATGAAGCTTTCTTT. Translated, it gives CASSINERNEAFF.

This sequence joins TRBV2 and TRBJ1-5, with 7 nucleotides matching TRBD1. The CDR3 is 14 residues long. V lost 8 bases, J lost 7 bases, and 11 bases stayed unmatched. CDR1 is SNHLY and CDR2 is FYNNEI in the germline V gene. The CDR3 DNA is TGTGCCAGCCTTAGACAGGGTACGGGACAGCCCCAGCATTTT. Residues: CASLRQGTGQPQHF.

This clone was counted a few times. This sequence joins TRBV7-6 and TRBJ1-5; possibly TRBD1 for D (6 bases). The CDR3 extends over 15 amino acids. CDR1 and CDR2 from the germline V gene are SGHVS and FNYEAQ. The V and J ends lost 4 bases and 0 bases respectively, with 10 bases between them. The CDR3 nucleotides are TGTGCCAGCAGCTCGGAACAGGGTAGCAATCAGCCCCAGCATTTT. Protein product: CASSSEQGSNQPQHF.

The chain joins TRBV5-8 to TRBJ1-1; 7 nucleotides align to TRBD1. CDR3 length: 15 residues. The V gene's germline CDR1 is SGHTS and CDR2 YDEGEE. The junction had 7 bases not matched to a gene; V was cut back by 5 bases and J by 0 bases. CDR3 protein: CASSKRQGMNTEAFF. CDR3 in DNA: TGTGCCAGCAGTAAACGACAGGGTATGAACACTGAAGCTTTCTTT.

The CDR3 here is CASSLAGQGGNTIYF. CDR3 coding DNA: TGTGCCAGCAGCTTAGCGGGACAGGGGGGAAACACCATATATTTT. The V gene is TRBV7-2, the J gene TRBJ1-3, with 10 bases that match TRBD1. V shed 0 bases, J shed 4 bases, and the junction held 0 bases outside the gene matches. This CDR3 spans 15 amino acids. The germline V gene has CDR1 SGHTA and CDR2 FQGNSA. The full variable domain, its missing parts supplied by reference TRBV7-2 and TRBJ1-3, is GAGVSQSPSNKVTEKGKDVELRCDPISGHTALYWYRQSLGQGLEFLIYFQGNSAPDKSGLPSDRFSAERTGGSVSTLTIQRTQQEDSAVYLCASSLAGQGGNTIYFGEGSWLTVV.

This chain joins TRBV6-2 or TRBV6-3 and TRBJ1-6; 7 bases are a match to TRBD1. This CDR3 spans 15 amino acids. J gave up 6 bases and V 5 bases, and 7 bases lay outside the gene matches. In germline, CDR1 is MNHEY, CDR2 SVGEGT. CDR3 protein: CASSRLGQSNSPLHF. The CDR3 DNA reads TGTGCCAGCAGTCGCCTGGGACAGTCTAATTCACCCCTCCACTTT.

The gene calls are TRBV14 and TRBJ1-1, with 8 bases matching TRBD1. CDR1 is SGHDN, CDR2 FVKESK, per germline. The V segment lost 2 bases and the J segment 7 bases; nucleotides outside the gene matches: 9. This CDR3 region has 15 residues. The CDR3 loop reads CASSQQGQAVGEAFF. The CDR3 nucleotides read TGTGCCAGCAGCCAACAGGGACAGGCCGTGGGTGAAGCTTTCTTT.